This passage covers 14 T cell receptor beta chains from one sample sequenced in a study of blood T cell repertoires in COVID-19. Only in-frame clones appear in the TCRdb table, and some are missing; sequencing was by immunoSEQ multiplex PCR. The sample contains roughly 250,000 clones, approximately 83% of which appear only once. Sequenced: peripheral blood. The source is a woman over 75 with acute or convalescent COVID-19.

The genes are TRBV5-5 and TRBJ1-5; no definite D call. The CDR3 runs to 17 residues. Per germline, CDR1 SGHKS and CDR2 YYEKEE (reference sequence). V shed 2 bases and J shed 5 bases, with 20 bases lying between them. The CDR3 DNA sequence: TGTGCCAGCAGCTTTGTGGGCGGGCCCCCACCCCATCAGCCCCAGCATTTT. It is translated as CASSFVGGPPPHQPQHF.

The chain is built from TRBV6-2 or TRBV6-3 and TRBJ1-5; TRBD1 is a possible D gene (5 bases). The ends were cut back, 2 bases at V and 7 bases at J, with 18 bases in the middle. CDR3 length equals 16 residues. Germline assignment: CDR1 MNHEY and CDR2 SVGEGT. For the CDR3, the DNA is TGTGCCAGCAGTTACAATGGGTTCCAGGGTGGCCAGCCCCAGCATTTT. Residues: CASSYNGFQGGQPQHF.

The chain couples TRBV30 to TRBJ1-2, with D maybe TRBD1 (5 bases). Germline lookup yields CDR1 GTSNPN and CDR2 SVGIG (reference sequence). The CDR3 is made up of 14 amino acids. Trimming shortened V by 0 bases and J by 6 bases, and 14 bases separated the two germline ends. CDR3 protein: CAWSVNRGGDGYTF. DNA for the CDR3: TGTGCCTGGAGTGTAAATCGCGGAGGGGATGGCTACACCTTC.

This chain joins TRBV28 and TRBJ1-5, with 11 bases identical to TRBD1. The CDR3 has 15 residues. V lost 6 bases and J lost 3; bases outside the gene matches: 4. The germline CDR1 and CDR2 sequences are MDHEN and SYDVKM. CDR3 loop: CASRGTGGNNQPQHF. In nucleotides, the CDR3 is TGTGCCAGCAGGGGGACAGGGGGTAACAATCAGCCCCAGCATTTT.

The rearrangement links TRBV7-3 to TRBJ2-2; D might be TRBD1 (5 bases). The CDR3 contains 15 residues. Trimming took off 5 bases at V and 4 bases at J, with 14 bases between the two ends. Per germline, CDR1 SGHTA and CDR2 FQGTGA. The CDR3 coding sequence is TGTGCCAGCAGCCGGATGGGGCGAGGCACCGGGGAGCTGTTTTTT. It specifies CASSRMGRGTGELFF.

The chain joins TRBV24-1 to TRBJ2-1; no reliable D call. V gave up 7 bases and J gave up 2 bases, with 8 bases separating them. CDR1 KGHDR and CDR2 SFDVKD come from the germline V gene. CDR3 size: 13 residues. The CDR3 sequence: CATRDITYNEQFF. CDR3 DNA sequence: TGTGCCACCAGAGACATTACCTACAATGAGCAGTTCTTC.

V and J are TRBV2 and TRBJ1-6, with 7 nucleotides matching TRBD1. J lost 17 bases, V lost 2 bases, and 9 bases had no gene match. This CDR3 comprises 13 residues. In germline, CDR1 is SNHLY, CDR2 FYNNEI. The DNA of the CDR3 is TGTGCCAGCAGTGAATTTGACAGGGCAACCTTCCACTTT. Its translation: CASSEFDRATFHF.

The rearrangement joins TRBV28 to TRBJ2-7; possibly TRBD1 for D (7 bases). CDR3 length: 13 amino acids. The V and J ends lost 6 bases and 5 bases respectively, with 14 bases between them. CDR1 is MDHEN and CDR2 is SYDVKM in the germline V gene. The CDR3 reads CASSDSGGNEQYF. CDR3 nucleotide sequence: TGTGCCAGCAGCGACTCAGGGGGGAACGAGCAGTACTTC. Using reference TRBV28 and TRBJ2-7 for the parts outside the CDR3, the full variable domain is DVKVTQSSRYLVKRTGEKVFLECVQDMDHENMFWYRQDPGLGLRLIYFSYDVKMKEKGDIPEGYSVSREKKERFSLILESASTNQTSMYLCASSDSGGNEQYFGPGTRLTVT.

The chain joins TRBV12-1 to TRBJ2-1; TRBD1, the table's D call, lacks a check against the DNA. TRBV12-1 is assigned pseudogene status. This CDR3 region has 17 residues. CDR3 protein: CASSLFQTGCSYNEQFF. As DNA, the CDR3 is TGTGCCAGCAGCTTGTTTCAGACAGGGTGCTCCTACAATGAGCAGTTCTTC.

V and J are TRBV5-6 and TRBJ1-3, with D unresolved. The CDR3 extends over 15 amino acids. Trimming left V 3 bases short and J 0 bases short, with 10 bases between. CDR1 SGHDT and CDR2 YYEEEE come from the germline V gene. The CDR3 bases are TGTGCCAGCAGCTCCCCGACACCCTCTGGAAACACCATATATTTT. Protein product: CASSSPTPSGNTIYF.

This chain's CDR3 is CATSRDGLSEKLFF. CDR3 sequence (DNA): TGTGCCACCAGCAGAGACGGACTCAGTGAAAAACTGTTTTTT. The J gene is TRBJ1-4, the V gene TRBV15; D call uncertain. Germline loops: CDR1 LNHNV, CDR2 YYDKDF (reference sequence). The ends were cut back, 0 bases at V and 7 bases at J, with 9 bases in the middle. The length of the CDR3 is 14 residues.

V gene TRBV5-1 combines with J gene TRBJ1-4; perhaps TRBD1 as D (5 bases). The ends were cut back, 4 bases at V and 7 bases at J, with 14 bases in the middle. This CDR3 spans 14 amino acids. The germline V gene has CDR1 SGHRS and CDR2 YFSETQ. CDR3 residues: CASSAQGGGEKLFF. The DNA of the CDR3 is TGCGCCAGCAGCGCCCAGGGTGGCGGTGAAAAACTGTTTTTT.

This chain connects TRBV5-5 to TRBJ1-6; possible D gene TRBD1, 6 bases. The length of the CDR3 is 16 residues. The germline V gene has CDR1 SGHKS and CDR2 YYEKEE (reference sequence). V was clipped by 0 bases and J by 14 bases, with 21 bases between them. The CDR3 region is CASSLGAGTYQGTLHF. CDR3 nucleotides: TGTGCCAGCAGCTTGGGGGCCGGGACCTATCAGGGGACCCTCCACTTT.

The rearrangement joins TRBV28 to TRBJ1-5; 10 bases align to TRBD1. Germline V gives CDR1 MDHEN, CDR2 SYDVKM. With V trimmed by 2 bases and J by 4 bases, 2 bases remained unmatched. CDR3 size: 15 residues. As DNA, the CDR3 is TGTGCCAGCAGTTTAGGGGGACAGGGGAATCAGCCCCAGCATTTT. Amino acids: CASSLGGQGNQPQHF.